Below are 28 T cell receptor beta chains sequenced from a single sample in a study of blood T cell repertoires in COVID-19. Sequencing used immunoSEQ multiplex PCR; TCRdb keeps in-frame clones, though not all of them. The sample includes fewer than 250,000 clones, over 75% of them seen just once. The sequencing sample was made of peripheral blood. These receptors originate from a woman aged 40 to 50 with acute or convalescent COVID-19.

The DNA of the CDR3 is TGTGCCAGCAGTGGCGGGGACCAATACAATGAGCAGTTCTTC. Protein sequence: CASSGGDQYNEQFF. The V and J genes are TRBV25-1 and TRBJ2-1, with D maybe TRBD2 (6 bases). V was cut by 4 bases and J by 4 bases, with 11 bases left in between. Germline loops: CDR1 MGHDK, CDR2 SYGVNS. The CDR3 has 14 amino acids.

This clone was picked up a small number of times. The chain couples TRBV27 to TRBJ2-4, with 10 positions matching TRBD1. This CDR3 region has 16 residues. Germline CDR1 MNHEY, CDR2 SMNVEV (reference sequence). The V and J ends lost 5 bases and 6 bases, in that order; junction bases with no gene match: 10. CDR3 nucleotides: TGTGCCAGCAGTCCACCCGACAGGGGGCGAGGAAACATTCAGTACTTC. Its protein is CASSPPDRGRGNIQYF.

V usage is TRBV19 and J usage is TRBJ1-2; 8 nucleotides line up with TRBD1. Losses at the gene ends were 5 bases for V and 3 bases for J; bases not matched to a gene: 5. Germline lookup yields CDR1 LNHDA and CDR2 SQIVND (reference sequence). The CDR3 has 14 amino acids. The CDR3 protein is CASSQRTGYYGYTF. The CDR3 DNA sequence: TGTGCCAGTAGTCAAAGGACAGGGTACTATGGCTACACCTTC. Complete variable domain (other parts from reference TRBV19 and TRBJ1-2): DGGITQSPKYLFRKEGQNVTLSCEQNLNHDAMYWYRQDPGQGLRLIYYSQIVNDFQKGDIAEGYSVSREKKESFPLTVTSAQKNPTAFYLCASSQRTGYYGYTFGSGTRLTVV.

The chain joins TRBV4-1 to TRBJ2-1; 7 bases are a match to TRBD2. The J segment lost 0 bases and the V segment lost 4 bases, leaving 6 bases of the junction unmatched. The CDR3 extends over 16 amino acids. Germline values: CDR1 MGHRA, CDR2 YSYEKL. CDR3 sequence reads: CASSPQTGGSYNEQFF. The CDR3 bases are TGCGCCAGCAGCCCCCAAACGGGGGGCTCCTACAATGAGCAGTTCTTC.

J is TRBJ1-5 and V is TRBV9, with 11 nucleotides matching TRBD1. The CDR3 runs 15 residues. The trim removed 0 bases at V and 6 bases at J, leaving 2 bases unmatched. Germline CDR1 is SGDLS and CDR2 is YYNGEE. CDR3 nucleotide sequence: TGTGCCAGCAGCGTAGGGACAGGGGGCTTTCAGCCCCAGCATTTT. It is translated as CASSVGTGGFQPQHF.

This chain connects TRBV6-6 to TRBJ1-2; 9 nucleotides line up with TRBD1. This CDR3 has 15 amino acids. The germline V gene has CDR1 MNHNY and CDR2 SVGAGI (reference sequence). V shed 5 bases, J shed 5 bases, and the junction held 9 bases outside the gene matches. CDR3 sequence (DNA): TGTGCCAGCAGTCCGACAGGGGGGTTAACTTATGGCTACACCTTC. Its protein product is CASSPTGGLTYGYTF.

The chain joins TRBV5-4 to TRBJ1-2, with 9 bases lining up with TRBD1. CDR3 length: 15 amino acids. Germline values: CDR1 SGHNT, CDR2 YYREEE (reference sequence). V trimming: 5 bases; J trimming: 4 bases; junction bases outside the gene matches: 9. The CDR3: CASRTPGQGPYGYTF. CDR3 DNA: TGTGCCAGCAGGACTCCGGGACAGGGTCCCTATGGCTACACCTTC.

The chain recombines TRBV19 with TRBJ1-5; D is possibly TRBD1 (6 bases). This CDR3 has 16 residues. The germline gives CDR1 LNHDA, CDR2 SQIVND (reference sequence). The germline V and J ends were trimmed by 3 bases and 6 bases, with 18 bases remaining between them. For the CDR3, the DNA is TGTGCCAGTAGTATGGATACAGGGTCGGACAGTCAGCCCCAGCATTTT. Its protein product is CASSMDTGSDSQPQHF. Based on the CDR3 plus reference TRBV19 and TRBJ1-5, the full variable domain is DGGITQSPKYLFRKEGQNVTLSCEQNLNHDAMYWYRQDPGQGLRLIYYSQIVNDFQKGDIAEGYSVSREKKESFPLTVTSAQKNPTAFYLCASSMDTGSDSQPQHFGDGTRLSIL.

The gene calls are TRBV10-3 and TRBJ1-1; weak D call: TRBD1 (5 bases). Trimming cost V 10 bases and J 1 base, with 13 bases left between them. CDR3 size: 13 residues. From germline, CDR1 is ENHRY and CDR2 SYGVKD. Here the CDR3 reads CATASTENTEAFF. The CDR3 DNA follows: TGTGCCACCGCCTCGACAGAGAACACTGAAGCTTTCTTT.

The chain is built from TRBV27 and TRBJ1-1; 8 bases map to TRBD1. V was clipped by 7 bases and J by 8 bases; unmatched bases: 9. Germline CDR1 reads MNHEY; CDR2 reads SMNVEV (reference sequence). The CDR3 totals 13 residues. The CDR3 spells CASMGRGRGEAFF. DNA of the CDR3: TGTGCCAGCATGGGCAGGGGGCGCGGGGAAGCTTTCTTT.

The chain is built from TRBV6-6 and TRBJ1-1; D may be TRBD1 (6 bases). Germline-derived CDR1 and CDR2 are MNHNY and SVGAGI (reference sequence). CDR3 length: 16 residues. V was clipped by 8 bases and J by 0 bases, with 19 bases between them. The CDR3 here is CASWGGPQLLNTEAFF. CDR3 in DNA: TGTGCCAGCTGGGGGGGGCCCCAGCTCTTGAACACTGAAGCTTTCTTT.

The J gene is TRBJ1-1, the V gene TRBV6-5; the D gene is possibly TRBD1 (5 bases). V lost 3 bases to trimming and J lost 1 base, with 15 bases between them. The CDR3 extends over 16 amino acids. Germline V gives CDR1 MNHEY, CDR2 SVGAGI. CDR3 nucleotide sequence: TGTGCCAGCAGTTATTCGGGACTTCGGGGGAACACTGAAGCTTTCTTT. This encodes CASSYSGLRGNTEAFF.

This clone was seen only once. The V and J genes are TRBV3-1 (or the pseudogene TRBV3-2) and TRBJ1-5; 9 positions agree with TRBD1. Germline values: CDR1 LGHDT, CDR2 YNNKEL (reference sequence). CDR3 length: 16 amino acids. V shed 4 bases, J shed 6 bases, and the junction held 10 bases outside the gene matches. This CDR3 reads CASSPGTGTVGQPQHF. The CDR3 bases are TGTGCCAGCAGCCCCGGGACAGGGACCGTAGGTCAGCCCCAGCATTTT.

As DNA, the CDR3 is TGTGCCAGTAGTTATTCGGGTTACACTGAAGCTTTCTTT. It codes for CASSYSGYTEAFF. J is TRBJ1-1 and V is TRBV19; D uncertain. The CDR3 runs 13 residues. V lost 5 bases, J lost 3 bases, and 10 bases lay in between. Germline lookup yields CDR1 LNHDA and CDR2 SQIVND (reference sequence).

The J gene is TRBJ2-2, the V gene TRBV9, with 11 bases lining up with TRBD2. The CDR3 has 18 residues. From germline, CDR1 is SGDLS and CDR2 YYNGEE. Trimming at V came to 1 base and at J to 5 bases, leaving 10 bases not matched to a gene. The CDR3 DNA reads as TGTGCCAGCAGCGTAAGACTAGCGGGGCCGACGGGGACCGGGGAGCTGTTTTTT. Protein product: CASSVRLAGPTGTGELFF. The whole variable domain, filled in from reference TRBV9 and TRBJ2-2, reads DSGVTQTPKHLITATGQRVTLRCSPRSGDLSVYWYQQSLDQGLQFLIQYYNGEERAKGNILERFSAQQFPDLHSELNLSSLELGDSALYFCASSVRLAGPTGTGELFFGEGSRLTVL.

The chain employs TRBV2 and TRBJ2-5; 7 positions match TRBD1. Germline V gene lookup returns CDR1 SNHLY and CDR2 FYNNEI. J lost 4 bases, V lost 6 bases, and 5 bases had no gene match. The CDR3 contains 13 residues. The CDR3 is CASSPDRVETQYF. Here the CDR3 DNA reads TGTGCCAGCAGCCCCGACAGGGTAGAGACCCAGTACTTC.

The CDR3 DNA reads as TGTGCCAGCAGTCCCTGGGACAGCTATCAGCCCCAGCATTTT. Its translation is CASSPWDSYQPQHF. The chain combines TRBV5-6 with TRBJ1-5; 7 positions agree with TRBD1. J was trimmed by 5 bases and V by 5 bases; bases with no gene match: 7. Germline V lookup: CDR1 SGHDT, CDR2 YYEEEE. The CDR3 runs to 14 residues.

This chain links TRBV20-1 with TRBJ2-3, with D possibly matching TRBD2 (6 bases). The CDR3 is 10 residues long. Trimming cost V 6 bases and J 12 bases, with 13 bases left between them. Germline V CDR1 and CDR2: DFQATT, SNEGSKA (reference sequence). CDR3 loop: CSARDFHQYF. The DNA for the CDR3 is TGCAGTGCAAGGGACTTCCACCAGTATTTT.

The gene calls are TRBV18 and TRBJ1-4; 9 bases line up with TRBD1. Per germline, CDR1 KGHSH and CDR2 LQKENI. This CDR3 region has 19 residues. The junction had 17 bases not matched to a gene; V was cut back by 3 bases and J by 6 bases. The CDR3 DNA reads TGTGCCAGCTCACCCTTTGGGACAGGGTTTGGATTATCTTATGAAAAACTGTTTTTT. Residues: CASSPFGTGFGLSYEKLFF.

The chain combines TRBV6-6 with TRBJ1-3; 7 positions agree with TRBD1. The CDR3 is 15 amino acids. Germline loops: CDR1 MNHNY, CDR2 SVGAGI (reference sequence). J gave up 3 bases and V 7 bases, and 9 bases lay outside the gene matches. The CDR3 bases are TGTGCCAGCACCGACCAGGGGGTCATTGGAAACACCATATATTTT. Amino acids: CASTDQGVIGNTIYF.

The gene calls are TRBV11-2 and TRBJ2-1; 8 positions agree with TRBD1. The CDR3 totals 15 residues. Trimming took 1 base from V and 7 from J; bases not matched to a gene: 6. Germline V gene sequence: CDR1 SGHAT, CDR2 FQNNGV. The CDR3 sequence: CASSLGTGSRNEQFF. In nucleotides, the CDR3 is TGTGCCAGCAGCTTAGGGACAGGGAGTAGGAATGAGCAGTTCTTC.

The chain recombines TRBV30 with TRBJ1-2; 7 positions agree with TRBD1. V dropped 3 bases and J dropped 4; count of bases not matched to a gene: 20. Germline V gene lookup returns CDR1 GTSNPN and CDR2 SVGIG (reference sequence). The CDR3 length is 18 residues. The CDR3 region has the DNA TGTGCCTGGAGCCAAAAGAGGGGACGGGCAGGGGGTGCCTATGGCTACACCTTC. Its protein product is CAWSQKRGRAGGAYGYTF.

CDR3 sequence reads: CASSLIREKLFF. The CDR3 region has the DNA TGTGCCAGCAGTTTGATCAGGGAAAAACTGTTTTTT. The rearrangement links TRBV12-3 or TRBV12-4 to TRBJ1-4, with no clear D. Trimming left V 3 bases short and J 8 bases short, with 7 bases between. This CDR3 region has 12 residues.

This clone was detected once. The J gene is TRBJ2-2, the V gene TRBV5-4, with TRBD1 matching 11 bases. Trimming cost V 7 bases and J 5 bases; bases outside gene matches: 4. The CDR3 has 14 residues. Germline V gives CDR1 SGHNT, CDR2 YYREEE (reference sequence). CDR3 bases: TGTGCCAGCGCCGGACAGGGGGCGACCGGGGAGCTGTTTTTT. Protein product: CASAGQGATGELFF.

The chain couples TRBV27 to TRBJ1-4; D is possibly TRBD1 (6 bases). Trimming stripped 2 bases from V and 14 bases from J, with 18 bases between. Germline V gene data show CDR1 as MNHEY and CDR2 as SMNVEV (reference sequence). This CDR3 has 14 amino acids. The CDR3 spells CASSLQDRGNPLFF. CDR3 in DNA: TGTGCCAGCAGTTTACAGGACAGAGGAAATCCTCTGTTTTTT.

The chain carries TRBV4-2 and TRBJ2-5, with TRBD2 matching 7 bases. Germline V gives CDR1 LGHNA, CDR2 YNFKEQ. This CDR3 is built from 16 residues. V shed 0 bases, J shed 2 bases, and the junction held 6 bases outside the gene matches. The DNA for the CDR3 is TGTGCCAGCAGCCAAGAACCCCGCGGGGGTCAAGAGACCCAGTACTTC. Residues: CASSQEPRGGQETQYF.

The V call is TRBV9, the J call TRBJ2-1; 10 bases agree with TRBD2. CDR3 length equals 15 residues. J gave up 5 bases and V 7 bases, and 9 bases lay outside the gene matches. Germline V CDR1 and CDR2: SGDLS, YYNGEE. CDR3: CASGTLAGPHNEQFF. The DNA of the CDR3 is TGTGCCAGCGGTACACTAGCGGGGCCACACAATGAGCAGTTCTTC.

This clone was picked up a small number of times. V is TRBV19 and J is TRBJ1-5, with D possibly TRBD1 on 5 matching bases. The CDR3 consists of 14 residues. Trimming removed 1 base at V and 3 bases at J, with 7 bases between. CDR1 is LNHDA and CDR2 is SQIVND in the germline V gene (reference sequence). The CDR3 spells CASSIARDNQPQHF. CDR3 nucleotides: TGTGCCAGTAGTATAGCCAGGGACAATCAGCCCCAGCATTTT.